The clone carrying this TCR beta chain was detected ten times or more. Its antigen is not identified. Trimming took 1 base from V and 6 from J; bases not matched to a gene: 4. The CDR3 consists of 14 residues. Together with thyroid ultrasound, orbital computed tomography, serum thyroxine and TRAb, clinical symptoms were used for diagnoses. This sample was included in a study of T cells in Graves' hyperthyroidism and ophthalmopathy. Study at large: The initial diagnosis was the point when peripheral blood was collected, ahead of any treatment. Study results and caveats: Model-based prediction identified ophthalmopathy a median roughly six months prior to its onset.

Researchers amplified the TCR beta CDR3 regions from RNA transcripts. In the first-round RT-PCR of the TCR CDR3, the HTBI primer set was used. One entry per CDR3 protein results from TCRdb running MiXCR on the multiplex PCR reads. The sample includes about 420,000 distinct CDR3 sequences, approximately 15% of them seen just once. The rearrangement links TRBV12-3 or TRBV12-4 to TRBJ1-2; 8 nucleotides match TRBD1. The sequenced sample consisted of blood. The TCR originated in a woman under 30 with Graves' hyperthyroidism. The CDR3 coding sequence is TGTGCCAGCAGTTTAGGGGGACAGGCTAATGGCTACACCTTC. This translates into CASSLGGQANGYTF.